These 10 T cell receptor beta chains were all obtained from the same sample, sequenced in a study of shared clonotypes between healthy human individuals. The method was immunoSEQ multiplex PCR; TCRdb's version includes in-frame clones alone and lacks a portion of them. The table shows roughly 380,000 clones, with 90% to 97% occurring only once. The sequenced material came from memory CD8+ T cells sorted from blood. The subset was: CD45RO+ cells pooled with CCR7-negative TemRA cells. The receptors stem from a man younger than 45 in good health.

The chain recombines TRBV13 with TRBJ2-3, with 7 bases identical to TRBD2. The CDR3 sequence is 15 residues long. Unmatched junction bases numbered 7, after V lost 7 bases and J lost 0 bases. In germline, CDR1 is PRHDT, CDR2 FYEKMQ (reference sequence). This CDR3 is CASTQAGSSTDTQYF. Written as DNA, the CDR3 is TGTGCCAGCACCCAAGCGGGATCTAGCACAGATACGCAGTATTTT.

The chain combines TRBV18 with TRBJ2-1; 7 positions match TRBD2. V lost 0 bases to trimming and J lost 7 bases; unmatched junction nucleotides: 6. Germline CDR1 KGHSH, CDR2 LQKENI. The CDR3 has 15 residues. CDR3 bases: TGTGCCAGCTCACCACCGATCCGGGGAGGGAATGAGCAGTTCTTC. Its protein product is CASSPPIRGGNEQFF.

The CDR3 sequence: CASSQPTGTGNTIYF. CDR3 DNA sequence: TGTGCCAGCAGCCAACCCACAGGGACAGGAAACACCATATATTTT. The gene calls are TRBV4-2 and TRBJ1-3, with D possibly TRBD1 on 6 matching bases. Germline V gene lookup returns CDR1 LGHNA and CDR2 YNFKEQ. V was shortened by 2 bases and J by 4 bases, with 12 bases between the two germline ends. The CDR3 is 15 amino acids.

The CDR3 DNA is TGCAGCGTTAAGGTAGCGGGAGTAGAGGATACGCAGTATTTT. It codes for CSVKVAGVEDTQYF. The chain is built from TRBV29-1 and TRBJ2-3; TRBD2 matches at 9 bases. Germline V lookup: CDR1 SQVTM, CDR2 ANQGSEA. This CDR3 is 14 amino acids long. V was pared by 5 bases and J by 6 bases, with 9 bases of the junction left unmatched.

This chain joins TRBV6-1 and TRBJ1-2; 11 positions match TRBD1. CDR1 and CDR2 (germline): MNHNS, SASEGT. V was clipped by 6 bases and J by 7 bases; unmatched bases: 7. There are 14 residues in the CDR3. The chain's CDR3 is CASRFPGTGGGYTF. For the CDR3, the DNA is TGTGCCAGCAGATTCCCCGGGACAGGGGGTGGCTACACCTTC.

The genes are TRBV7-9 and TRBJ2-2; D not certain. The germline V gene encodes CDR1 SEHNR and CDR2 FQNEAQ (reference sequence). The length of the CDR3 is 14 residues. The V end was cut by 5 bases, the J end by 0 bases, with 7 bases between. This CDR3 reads CASSKTANTGELFF. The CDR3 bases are TGTGCCAGCAGCAAGACGGCGAACACCGGGGAGCTGTTTTTT.

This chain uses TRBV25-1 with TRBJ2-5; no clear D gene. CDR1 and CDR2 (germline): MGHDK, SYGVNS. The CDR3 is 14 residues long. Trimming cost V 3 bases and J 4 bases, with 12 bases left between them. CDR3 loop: CASSEANRLETQYF. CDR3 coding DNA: TGTGCCAGCAGTGAGGCTAATAGGTTAGAGACCCAGTACTTC.

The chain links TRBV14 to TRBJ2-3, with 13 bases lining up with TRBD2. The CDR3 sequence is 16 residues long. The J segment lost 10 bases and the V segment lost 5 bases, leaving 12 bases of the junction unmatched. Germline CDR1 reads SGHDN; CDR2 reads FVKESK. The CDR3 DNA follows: TGTGCCAGCAGCGCTCAGCGGACTAGCGGGAGTCCGGCGCAGTATTTT. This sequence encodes CASSAQRTSGSPAQYF. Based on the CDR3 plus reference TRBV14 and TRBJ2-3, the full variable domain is EAGVTQFPSHSVIEKGQTVTLRCDPISGHDNLYWYRRVMGKEIKFLLHFVKESKQDESGMPNNRFLAERTGGTYSTLKVQPAELEDSGVYFCASSAQRTSGSPAQYFGPGTRLTVL.

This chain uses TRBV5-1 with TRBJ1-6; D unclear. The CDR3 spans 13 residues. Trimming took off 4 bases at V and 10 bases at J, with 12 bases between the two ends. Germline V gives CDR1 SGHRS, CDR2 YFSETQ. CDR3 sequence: CASSASFRSPLHF. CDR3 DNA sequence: TGCGCCAGCAGCGCGAGCTTTAGGTCACCCCTCCACTTT.

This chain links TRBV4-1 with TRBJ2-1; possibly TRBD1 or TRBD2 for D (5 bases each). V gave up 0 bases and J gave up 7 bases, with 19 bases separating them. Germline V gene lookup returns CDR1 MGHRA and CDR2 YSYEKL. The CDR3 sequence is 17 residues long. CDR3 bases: TGCGCCAGCAGCCAAGACGGTTCTGGGGGTGGCTGGAATGAGCAGTTCTTC. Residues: CASSQDGSGGGWNEQFF.